A single sample gave rise to the 27 T cell receptor beta chains below, sequenced in a study of long-term antiretroviral therapy in people with HIV. Survey level was the resolution at which the v3.0 immunoSEQ assay ran. The data were produced by immunoSEQ multiplex PCR, yet TCRdb's version contains in-frame clones alone and is incomplete. The sample lists some 18,000 clones, over 75% occurring once. The sample in question was unsorted PBMCs, obtained 0.1 years before starting antiretroviral therapy. These receptors originate from a man in his late teens or twenties with HIV.

The chain links TRBV25-1 to TRBJ2-7; D is unclear. Per the germline V gene, CDR1 is MGHDK and CDR2 is SYGVNS. The CDR3 extends over 13 amino acids. V lost 2 bases, J lost 6 bases, and 11 bases lay in between. The CDR3 protein is CASSEAGDGEQYF. Written as DNA, the CDR3 is TGTGCCAGCAGTGAAGCTGGGGATGGCGAGCAGTACTTC.

The chain has TRBV9 and TRBJ1-3, with a possible D match to TRBD1 (5 bases). Trimming took off 1 base at V and 4 bases at J, with 12 bases between the two ends. Germline lookup yields CDR1 SGDLS and CDR2 YYNGEE. The CDR3 extends over 15 amino acids. The DNA for the CDR3 is TGTGCCAGCAGCGTACAAGGGGCGTCCGGAAACACCATATATTTT. Its protein product is CASSVQGASGNTIYF.

The chain uses TRBV5-6 and TRBJ1-1; a possible D gene is TRBD1 (5 bases). Looked up from germline, CDR1 is SGHDT and CDR2 is YYEEEE. The CDR3 covers 14 residues. V was shortened by 1 base and J by 2 bases, with 9 bases between the two germline ends. This CDR3 is CASSLRGPNTEAFF. In DNA, the CDR3 is TGTGCCAGCAGCTTGCGGGGACCCAACACTGAAGCTTTCTTT.

The chain joins TRBV28 to TRBJ1-5, with 8 positions matching TRBD1. This CDR3 spans 15 amino acids. Trimming cost V 3 bases and J 6 bases; bases outside gene matches: 7. Germline loops: CDR1 MDHEN, CDR2 SYDVKM. CDR3 sequence reads: CASSLDREMGQPQHF. CDR3 bases: TGTGCCAGCAGTTTGGACAGGGAAATGGGTCAGCCCCAGCATTTT.

This chain links TRBV7-9 with TRBJ2-7; possible D gene TRBD1, 6 bases. From germline, CDR1 is SEHNR and CDR2 FQNEAQ (reference sequence). This CDR3 has 16 residues. Trimming took off 4 bases at V and 2 bases at J, with 18 bases between the two ends. CDR3 region: CASSSPSDYRAYEQYF. The CDR3 bases are TGTGCCAGCAGCTCCCCCAGCGACTACAGGGCCTACGAGCAGTACTTC.

The chain employs TRBV5-1 and TRBJ1-2; D remains unclear. Per germline, CDR1 SGHRS and CDR2 YFSETQ. Trimming shortened V by 0 bases and J by 8 bases, and 11 bases separated the two germline ends. This CDR3 is built from 13 residues. The CDR3 coding sequence is TGCGCCAGCAGCTTGGGCGACGAACGGGGCTACACCTTC. It codes for CASSLGDERGYTF. The entire variable domain, with the rest obtained from reference TRBV5-1 and TRBJ1-2, is as follows: KAGVTQTPRYLIKTRGQQVTLSCSPISGHRSVSWYQQTPGQGLQFLFEYFSETQRNKGNFPGRFSGRQFSNSRSEMNVSTLELGDSALYLCASSLGDERGYTFGSGTRLTVV.

The chain links TRBV6-1 to TRBJ2-1; no clear D. CDR1 and CDR2 (germline): MNHNS, SASEGT. The V end lost 1 base, the J end lost 0 bases, and 7 bases lay between the germline ends. The CDR3 runs to 15 residues. CDR3: CASSEGRSSYNEQFF. As DNA, the CDR3 is TGTGCCAGCAGTGAAGGGCGGAGCTCCTACAATGAGCAGTTCTTC.

The CDR3 here is CATSRDVLISSSGANVLTF. The DNA for the CDR3 is TGTGCCACCAGCAGAGATGTTTTAATTTCTAGCTCTGGGGCCAACGTCCTGACTTTC. The rearrangement uses TRBV15 and TRBJ2-6; D is unclear. This CDR3 spans 19 amino acids. Germline V gene sequence: CDR1 LNHNV, CDR2 YYDKDF (reference sequence). Trimming left V 0 bases short and J 0 bases short, with 15 bases between.

This clone was seen just once. The V and J genes are TRBV27 and TRBJ2-7; 11 positions agree with TRBD2. J was trimmed by 5 bases and V by 3 bases; bases with no gene match: 6. CDR1 and CDR2 from the germline V gene are MNHEY and SMNVEV (reference sequence). The CDR3 loop spans 15 amino acids. The CDR3 region is CASSFSTSGIHEQYF. CDR3 DNA sequence: TGTGCCAGCAGTTTCTCGACTAGCGGGATTCACGAGCAGTACTTC.

This sequence joins TRBV4-2 and TRBJ1-1; no firm D call. Germline assignment: CDR1 LGHNA and CDR2 YNFKEQ. The CDR3 has 15 amino acids. The germline V and J ends were trimmed by 1 base and 1 base, with 10 bases remaining between them. CDR3 protein: CASSQGGTENTEAFF. The DNA of the CDR3 is TGTGCCAGCAGCCAAGGAGGTACTGAGAACACTGAAGCTTTCTTT.

J is TRBJ1-5 and V is TRBV9; 8 bases fit TRBD1. CDR3 size: 14 residues. Germline CDR1 is SGDLS and CDR2 is YYNGEE. The junction had 6 bases not matched to a gene; V was cut back by 3 bases and J by 7 bases. CDR3 in amino acids: CASSADRGGQPQHF. Written as DNA, the CDR3 is TGTGCCAGCAGCGCCGACAGGGGAGGGCAGCCCCAGCATTTT.

In this sample, this clone turned up a few times. J is TRBJ2-1 and V is TRBV19; TRBD2 matches 9 bases. This CDR3 comprises 21 residues. Germline V gives CDR1 LNHDA, CDR2 SQIVND (reference sequence). Trimming cost V 1 base and J 0 bases; bases outside gene matches: 16. The DNA of the CDR3 is TGTGCCAGTAGTATAGTTCTCCTCGCCACTAGCGGGCCCTTCTCCTACAATGAGCAGTTCTTC. This translates into CASSIVLLATSGPFSYNEQFF. The full variable domain, with the rest looked up from reference TRBV19 and TRBJ2-1, is DGGITQSPKYLFRKEGQNVTLSCEQNLNHDAMYWYRQDPGQGLRLIYYSQIVNDFQKGDIAEGYSVSREKKESFPLTVTSAQKNPTAFYLCASSIVLLATSGPFSYNEQFFGPGTRLTVL.

The V call is TRBV5-3, the J call TRBJ1-5, with 12 bases matching TRBD1. TRBV5-3 is an ORF for which the function is uncertain. The CDR3 has 17 amino acids. Losses at the gene ends were 3 bases for V and 0 bases for J; bases not matched to a gene: 4. The CDR3 loop reads CARSSGQGAVSNQPQHF. The CDR3 nucleotides read TGTGCCAGAAGCTCGGGACAGGGGGCTGTTAGCAATCAGCCCCAGCATTTT.

The J gene is TRBJ1-1, the V gene TRBV27; D is unresolved. Germline V CDR1 and CDR2: MNHEY, SMNVEV (reference sequence). V was shortened by 4 bases and J by 1 base, with 4 bases between the two germline ends. The CDR3 totals 12 residues. The CDR3 loop reads CASSSWNTEAFF. CDR3 in DNA: TGTGCCAGCAGTTCCTGGAACACTGAAGCTTTCTTT.

The V call is TRBV5-1, the J call TRBJ1-3; 8 bases match TRBD1. In germline, CDR1 is SGHRS, CDR2 YFSETQ. This CDR3 has 14 residues. The ends lost 4 bases at V and 0 bases at J; junction bases unmatched: 0. CDR3 region: CASSGQGSGNTIYF. As DNA, the CDR3 is TGCGCCAGCAGCGGACAGGGCTCTGGAAACACCATATATTTT.

The chain uses TRBV4-1 and TRBJ2-7, with 8 bases identical to TRBD2. The CDR3 runs 13 residues. V shed 2 bases and J 7 bases; nucleotides not matched to a gene: 4. Looked up from germline, CDR1 is MGHRA and CDR2 is YSYEKL. The CDR3, as DNA: TGCGCCAGCAGCCAACAGCGGGAGAGGGAGCAGTACTTC. Protein product: CASSQQREREQYF.

The chain couples TRBV7-2 to TRBJ2-7; no clear D gene. Trimming cost V 6 bases and J 3 bases, with 9 bases left between them. This CDR3 is built from 12 residues. Germline CDR1 and CDR2: SGHTA and FQGNSA. Here the CDR3 reads CASSPGNYEQYF. Here the CDR3 DNA reads TGTGCCAGCAGTCCTGGTAACTACGAGCAGTACTTC.

V is TRBV7-2 and J is TRBJ1-2, with a possible D match to TRBD1 (6 bases). Germline V gene sequence: CDR1 SGHTA, CDR2 FQGNSA. The CDR3 consists of 14 residues. Trimming removed 5 bases from V and 4 bases from J, with 14 bases in between. Here the CDR3 reads CASSPATGFYGYTF. DNA for the CDR3: TGTGCCAGCAGCCCCGCTACAGGGTTCTATGGCTACACCTTC.

The chain recombines TRBV4-1 with TRBJ1-3; D remains unclear. V lost 3 bases and J 0 bases, leaving 9 bases between the germline ends. Germline V lookup: CDR1 MGHRA, CDR2 YSYEKL. CDR3 length equals 15 residues. DNA of the CDR3: TGCGCCAGCAGCCAGTCAGAACACTCTGGAAACACCATATATTTT. Residues: CASSQSEHSGNTIYF.

This chain uses TRBV7-2 with TRBJ2-7; weak D call: TRBD2 (6 bases). Trimming took off 5 bases at V and 3 bases at J, with 8 bases between the two ends. Germline CDR1 is SGHTA and CDR2 is FQGNSA. The length of the CDR3 is 12 residues. The DNA of the CDR3 is TGTGCCAGCAGCCACGGGAGCTACGAGCAGTACTTC. Amino acids: CASSHGSYEQYF. The full variable domain, completed using reference TRBV7-2 and TRBJ2-7, is GAGVSQSPSNKVTEKGKDVELRCDPISGHTALYWYRQSLGQGLEFLIYFQGNSAPDKSGLPSDRFSAERTGGSVSTLTIQRTQQEDSAVYLCASSHGSYEQYFGPGTRLTVT.

The chain combines TRBV2 with TRBJ1-2; 8 bases are shared with TRBD1. CDR3 length: 15 residues. The V gene's germline CDR1 is SNHLY and CDR2 FYNNEI. V lost 4 bases to trimming and J lost 8 bases; unmatched junction nucleotides: 12. The CDR3 nucleotides read TGTGCCAGCAGTGGGACAGGGATCTCTCAAGGAGGCTACACCTTC. Protein sequence: CASSGTGISQGGYTF.

The V and J genes are TRBV5-1 and TRBJ1-6; D not certain. V lost 0 bases and J lost 0, with 10 bases in between. Per the germline V gene, CDR1 is SGHRS and CDR2 is YFSETQ. This CDR3 contains 17 residues. This chain's CDR3 is CASSLEGGSSYNSPLHF. The CDR3 DNA sequence: TGCGCCAGCAGCTTGGAAGGCGGGAGCTCCTATAATTCACCCCTCCACTTT.

The genes are TRBV21-1 and TRBJ1-1; no check of the table's D call, TRBD1, against the DNA was made. TRBV21-1 is termed a pseudogene. CDR3 length: 17 amino acids. CDR3 protein: CASSRIRRTGRNTEAFF. DNA of the CDR3: TGTGCCAGCAGCAGGATAAGACGGACAGGGCGGAACACTGAAGCTTTCTTT.

The chain combines TRBV7-3 with TRBJ2-2, with D uncertain. The CDR3 runs to 14 residues. The germline CDR1 and CDR2 sequences are SGHTA and FQGTGA. The V gene lost 5 bases and the J gene lost 6 bases, with 13 bases spanning the gap. CDR3 sequence (DNA): TGTGCCAGCAGCCTCGCCCCCTCTTCCGGGGAGCTGTTTTTT. The encoded protein is CASSLAPSSGELFF.

The chain recombines TRBV19 with TRBJ2-7; D perhaps matches TRBD2 (6 bases). V was clipped by 6 bases and J by 2 bases, with 14 bases between them. The CDR3 spans 14 residues. Germline CDR1 is LNHDA and CDR2 is SQIVND (reference sequence). Here the CDR3 DNA reads TGTGCCAGTAGGCCCCAGCGGGCGCCCTACGAGCAGTACTTC. Protein: CASRPQRAPYEQYF.

A single count supports this clone. The chain has TRBV11-3 and TRBJ2-7; perhaps TRBD1 as D (5 bases). CDR3 size: 16 residues. The germline gives CDR1 SGHNT, CDR2 YENEEA. Trimming left V 2 bases short and J 2 bases short, with 16 bases between. The CDR3 spells CASSLFGSGPPYEQYF. The CDR3 coding sequence is TGTGCCAGCAGCTTATTCGGGTCAGGGCCTCCCTACGAGCAGTACTTC.

The CDR3 nucleotides are TGTGCCAGCAGCCGATCGGGGGGCGCGTCCAAAAACATTCAGTACTTC. Translation gives CASSRSGGASKNIQYF. This chain joins TRBV7-9 and TRBJ2-4, with TRBD2 as a possible D gene (7 bases). Trimming removed 5 bases from V and 2 bases from J, with 16 bases in between. Germline CDR1 reads SEHNR; CDR2 reads FQNEAQ (reference sequence). The CDR3 is 16 amino acids.